The rows below give T cell receptor beta chains drawn from one sample of a study of T cells after yellow fever vaccination. From the 5' RACE reads, TCRdb called clonotypes with MiXCR, one entry per CDR3 protein. Here the sample spans 300,000 to 400,000 distinct CDR3 sequences, roughly 9.4% being singletons. Sample: PBMCs, taken on the day of the first yellow fever vaccination. The receptors originated from a man younger than 35 who received the YFV17D yellow fever vaccine. Each CDR3 is given with its conserved first and last residue. D genes are given only for firm matches. Size values are once, few and many counts, or a class for expanded clones, and some rows have none.

d_call	v_call	j_call	clone_size	cdr3_length	cdr3_nt	cdr3_aa
TRBD1	TRBV7-7	TRBJ2-2	few	16	TGTGCCAGCAGCCGGAGGGCGACAGGGGCCGGGGGGGAGCTGTTTTTT	CASSRRATGAGGELFF
.	TRBV4-1	TRBJ2-5	.	17	TGCACCAGCAGCCAAGTTCCTCCCCTGGGGGCGAAAGAGACCCAGTACTTC	CTSSQVPPLGAKETQYF
.	TRBV9	TRBJ2-5	many	14	TGTGCCAGCAGCGTAGGGTCGGGTCAAGAGACCCAGTACTTC	CASSVGSGQETQYF
.	TRBV5-4	TRBJ1-1	.	15	TGTGCCAGCAGCGGCCAGGGAGGACAAGACACTGAAGCTTTCTTT	CASSGQGGQDTEAFF
TRBD1	TRBV4-1	TRBJ2-4	.	15	TGCGCCAGCAGCCACTCAGGGGGTACTAAAAACATTCAGTACTTC	CASSHSGGTKNIQYF
.	TRBV19	TRBJ2-7	.	14	TGTGCCAGTAGTACCGGGCTCCTTGGCTACGAGCAGTACTTC	CASSTGLLGYEQYF
TRBD1	TRBV5-4	TRBJ2-2	.	13	TGTGCCAGCGGGACAGGGAGCGCCGGGGAGCTGTTTTTT	CASGTGSAGELFF
.	TRBV12-3/TRBV12-4	TRBJ2-2	few	15	TGTGCCAGCACCTGGGGGGACAGGAACACCGGGGAGCTGTTTTTT	CASTWGDRNTGELFF
.	TRBV5-1	TRBJ2-1	.	17	TGCGCCAGCAGCGGGGGGTCGGGGTCCCCAGGCCGAAATGAGCAGTTCTTC	CASSGGSGSPGRNEQFF
.	TRBV20-1	TRBJ2-3	.	16	TGCAGTTTCGATATGCGCTGGGACCCTAGCACAGATACGCAGTATTTT	CSFDMRWDPSTDTQYF
TRBD1	TRBV7-9	TRBJ2-7	many	13	TGTGCCAGCAGCCCACCGACAGGGTACGAGCAGTACTTC	CASSPPTGYEQYF
.	TRBV9	TRBJ2-2	.	14	TGTGCCAGCAGCCCCCGAGTGAGGGCCGGGGAGCTGTTTTTT	CASSPRVRAGELFF
.	TRBV27	TRBJ1-2	.	16	TGTGCCAGCAGTTTAATTTCGGGGGACCCTAACTATGGCTACACCTTC	CASSLISGDPNYGYTF
TRBD2	TRBV7-2	TRBJ2-1	many	17	TGTGCCAGCAGCCCATTTCTCCTAACTAGCGGGGGCAATGAGCAGTTCTTC	CASSPFLLTSGGNEQFF
.	TRBV18	TRBJ2-5	.	15	TGTGCCAGCTCACCAATCAGGGGAGGTTCGGAGACCCAGTACTTC	CASSPIRGGSETQYF
TRBD2	TRBV12-3/TRBV12-4	TRBJ2-3	.	14	TGTGCCAGCAGCCGCGGGGGGGACACAGATACGCAGTATTTT	CASSRGGDTDTQYF
TRBD1	TRBV5-1	TRBJ1-1	few	16	TGCGCCAGCAGCCATGGGACAGGCCGTATGAACACTGAAGCTTTCTTT	CASSHGTGRMNTEAFF
.	TRBV4-2	TRBJ2-2	.	14	TGTGCCAGCAGCCAAGGGACGTTCACCGGGGAGCTGTTTTTT	CASSQGTFTGELFF
.	TRBV5-1	TRBJ2-3	few	14	TGCGCCAGCAGCTCTCGCTCGGGGGCTAATACGCAGTATTTT	CASSSRSGANTQYF
.	TRBV20-1	TRBJ1-6	.	14	TGCAGTGCTAGTCCCGGGGGCGGCGGTTCACCCCTCCACTTT	CSASPGGGGSPLHF
TRBD1	TRBV2	TRBJ2-1	few	13	TGTGCCAGCAGTGGGGACAGGGGGGATGAGCAGTTCTTC	CASSGDRGDEQFF
TRBD2	TRBV25-1	TRBJ2-4	few	18	TGTGCCAGCAGCCTACCAGCGGGGGGATCACTAGCCAAAAACATTCAGTACTTC	CASSLPAGGSLAKNIQYF
.	TRBV6-2/TRBV6-3	TRBJ2-5	many	12	TGTGCCAGCAGTTACTCGCGGGAGACCCAGTACTTC	CASSYSRETQYF